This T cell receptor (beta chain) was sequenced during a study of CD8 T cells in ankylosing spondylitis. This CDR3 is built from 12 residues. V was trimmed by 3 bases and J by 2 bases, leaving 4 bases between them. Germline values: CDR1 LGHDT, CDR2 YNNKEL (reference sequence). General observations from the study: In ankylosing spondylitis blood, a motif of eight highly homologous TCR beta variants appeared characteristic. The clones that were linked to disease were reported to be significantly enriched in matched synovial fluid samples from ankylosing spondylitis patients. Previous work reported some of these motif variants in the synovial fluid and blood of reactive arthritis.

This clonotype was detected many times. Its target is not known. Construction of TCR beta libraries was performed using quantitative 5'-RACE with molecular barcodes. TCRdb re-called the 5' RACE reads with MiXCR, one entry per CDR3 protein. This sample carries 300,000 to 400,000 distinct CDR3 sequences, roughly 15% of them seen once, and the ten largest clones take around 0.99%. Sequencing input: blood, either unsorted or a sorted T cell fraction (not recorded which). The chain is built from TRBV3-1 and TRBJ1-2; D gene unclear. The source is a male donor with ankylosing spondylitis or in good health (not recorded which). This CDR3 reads CASSQENYGYTF. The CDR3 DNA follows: TGTGCCAGCAGCCAGGAAAACTATGGCTACACCTTC.